This T cell receptor (beta chain) came from a study of blood T cell repertoires in COVID-19 (dated by TCRdb to about 2020). Looking at the study overall: Collaborator samples came from the United States, Italy and Spain and covered acute and convalescent phases of COVID-19. Sample metadata almost always included a de-identified subject ID, COVID-19 status, age in years and sex. The dataset comprised deeply sampled blood TCRbeta repertoires from subjects exposed to, actively infected with, or recovered from COVID-19. The repertoires were made available in a free public database intended to serve as a resource for research on the immune response to SARS-CoV-2. The prospective study material was composed of cDNA or gDNA derived from T cells, B-cell-depleted T cells, or PBMCs. Where available, HLA class I and class II types were obtained from metadata supplied by the sample provider rather than from assay-based typing. Samples came from the ongoing ImmuneRACE study (first 160 participants) plus 1,254 subjects from 6 global collaborators.

Summary of the overall study and its limitations: The quantity of clinical and demographic metadata differed by source and by participant and was supplied without curation.

TCRbeta CDR3 regions were amplified from genomic DNA by means of the immunoSEQ Assay, a bias-controlled multiplex PCR. On the study's bioinformatics: Nucleated cell counts per sample were estimated from amplification of reference gene primers within the assay. To quantify the absolute abundance of each unique TCRbeta CDR3 rearrangement, sequence reads were collapsed and filtered. Productive Simpson clonality was computed per sample as the square root of Simpson's diversity index over productive rearrangements. The immuneACCESS repertoire file appears here via TCRdb, limited to in-frame rearrangements. These files lack a portion of the clones; in checked studies, under half of the deficit traces to unresolved V genes, and the cause of the others is not known. V and J calls and clone size are given by that table; D and trimming were obtained from the DNA. For this sample the table gives more than 300,000 clones, of which about 88% were detected only once. The ten top clones hold 6% to 8% of the sample.

To note about this clone: No cognate antigen has been identified for it. No much larger clone exists at a distance of one base, and base qualities are not known.

From its cysteine to its phenylalanine, the CDR3 spans 20 amino acids. Only the CDR3 part of the read is kept: 60 bases, read in frame from the first base. From V the trimming removes 4 bases and from J it removes 1 base, while the gene matches leave 19 bases of the junction unaccounted for. Sequences SGHVS (CDR1) and FQNEAQ (CDR2) are obtained from the germline V gene. One collaborating source in Seattle enrolled patients while the patients were actively infected and followed the patients over time throughout the course of disease. Collaborating institutions collected whole blood in K2EDTA tubes following their own protocols. For TCRbeta analysis, collaborators shipped samples as frozen whole blood, isolated PBMCs, or DNA extracted from either of those sample types.

The sequenced sample was peripheral blood. The sequence was obtained from a woman aged 70-85 years with COVID-19, enrolled during active disease. The rearranged segments are TRBV7-8 and TRBJ1-2; the junction holds 9 bases that match TRBD1. The bases are TGTGCCAGCAGCTCCAGAAGTCTGGGGACAGGGCCCCAGCTTAACTATGGCTACACCTTC. It translates to CASSSRSLGTGPQLNYGYTF.